This TCR beta chain derives from a study of cytomegalovirus exposure and HLA in healthy donors. Study results and limitations: Researchers reported that a few CMV-associated chains were confirmed in vitro as CMV antigen-specific.

Both 60 Vbeta primers and 13 Jbeta primers went into the PCR. Clones were sequenced by immunoSEQ multiplex PCR, and TCRdb holds only the in-frame ones, with some missing. This repertoire shows some 120,000 clones, more than 60% found once; its top ten account for about 2.5%. Remarks on this clone: What it binds is not known.

The trim removed 2 bases at V and 1 base at J, leaving 15 bases unmatched. CDR1 is SGHVS and CDR2 is FNYEAQ in the germline V gene. The CDR3 extends over 19 amino acids. Sequencing was performed on PBMCs. This chain joins TRBV7-6 and TRBJ2-5; TRBD2 agrees at 8 bases. The source of this sequence is a female donor in good health and CMV-seronegative. CDR3 bases: TGTGCCAGCAGCTTAAGGCGGGGGGCCGGGTTCGGGGGCCAAGAGACCCAGTACTTC. The encoded protein is CASSLRRGAGFGGQETQYF.